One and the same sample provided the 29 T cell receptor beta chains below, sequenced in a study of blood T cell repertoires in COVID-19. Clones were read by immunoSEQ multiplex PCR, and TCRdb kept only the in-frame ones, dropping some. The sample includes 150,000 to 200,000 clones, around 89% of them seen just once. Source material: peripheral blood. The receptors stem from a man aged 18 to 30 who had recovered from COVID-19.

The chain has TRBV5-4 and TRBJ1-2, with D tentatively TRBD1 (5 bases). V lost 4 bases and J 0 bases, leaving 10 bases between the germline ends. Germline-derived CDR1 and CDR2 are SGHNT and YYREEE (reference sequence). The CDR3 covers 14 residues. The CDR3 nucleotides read TGTGCCAGCAGCGGGGGGGGTCCTAACTATGGCTACACCTTC. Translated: CASSGGGPNYGYTF.

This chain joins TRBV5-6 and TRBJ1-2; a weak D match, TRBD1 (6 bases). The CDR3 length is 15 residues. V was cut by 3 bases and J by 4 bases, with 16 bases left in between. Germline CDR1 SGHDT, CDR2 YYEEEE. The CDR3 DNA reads TGTGCCAGCAGCTCCGGGACACTTACTTCCTATGGCTACACCTTC. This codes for CASSSGTLTSYGYTF.

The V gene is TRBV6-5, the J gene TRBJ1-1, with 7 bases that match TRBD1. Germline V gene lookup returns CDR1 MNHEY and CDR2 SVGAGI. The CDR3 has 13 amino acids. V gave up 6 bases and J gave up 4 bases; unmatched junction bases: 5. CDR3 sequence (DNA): TGTGCCAGCAGCACAGACAGGGCCACTGAAGCTTTCTTT. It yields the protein CASSTDRATEAFF.

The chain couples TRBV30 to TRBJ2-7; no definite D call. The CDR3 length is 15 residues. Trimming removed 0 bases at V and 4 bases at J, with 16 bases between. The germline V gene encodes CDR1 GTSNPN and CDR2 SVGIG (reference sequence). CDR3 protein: CAWSVVVGAPYEQYF. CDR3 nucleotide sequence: TGTGCCTGGAGTGTAGTGGTAGGAGCCCCTTACGAGCAGTACTTC.

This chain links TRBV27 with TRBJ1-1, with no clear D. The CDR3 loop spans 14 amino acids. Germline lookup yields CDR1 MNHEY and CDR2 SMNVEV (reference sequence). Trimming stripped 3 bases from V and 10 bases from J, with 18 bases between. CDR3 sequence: CASSFLGDLAGAFF. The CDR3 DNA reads TGTGCCAGCAGTTTTTTGGGTGATCTGGCGGGAGCTTTCTTT.

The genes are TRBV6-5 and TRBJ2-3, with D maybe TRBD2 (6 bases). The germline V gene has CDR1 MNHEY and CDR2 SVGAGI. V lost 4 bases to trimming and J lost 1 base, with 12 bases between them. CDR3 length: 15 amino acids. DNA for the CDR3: TGTGCCAGCAGTTTGGAGGGGCCGCGCACAGATACGCAGTATTTT. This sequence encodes CASSLEGPRTDTQYF.

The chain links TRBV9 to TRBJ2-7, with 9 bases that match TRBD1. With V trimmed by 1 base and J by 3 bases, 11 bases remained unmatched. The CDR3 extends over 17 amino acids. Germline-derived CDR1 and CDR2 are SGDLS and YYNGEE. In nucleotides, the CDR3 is TGTGCCAGCAGCGTAAGTGGGAGGACAGGGGTAGGCTACGAGCAGTACTTC. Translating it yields CASSVSGRTGVGYEQYF.

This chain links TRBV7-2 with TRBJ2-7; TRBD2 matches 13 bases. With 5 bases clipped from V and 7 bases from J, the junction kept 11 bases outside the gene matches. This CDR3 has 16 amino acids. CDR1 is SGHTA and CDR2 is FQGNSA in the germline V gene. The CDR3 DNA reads TGTGCCAGCAGCCCAGGACTAGCGGGAGCTAGGCAAGAGCAGTACTTC. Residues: CASSPGLAGARQEQYF. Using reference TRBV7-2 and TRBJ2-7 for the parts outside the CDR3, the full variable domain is GAGVSQSPSNKVTEKGKDVELRCDPISGHTALYWYRQSLGQGLEFLIYFQGNSAPDKSGLPSDRFSAERTGGSVSTLTIQRTQQEDSAVYLCASSPGLAGARQEQYFGPGTRLTVT.

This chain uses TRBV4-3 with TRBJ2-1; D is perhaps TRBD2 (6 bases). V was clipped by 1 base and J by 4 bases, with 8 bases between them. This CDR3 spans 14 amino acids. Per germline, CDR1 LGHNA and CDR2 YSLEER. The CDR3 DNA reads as TGCGCCAGCAGCCAAGGGGGACTTTACAATGAGCAGTTCTTC. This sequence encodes CASSQGGLYNEQFF.

CDR3 DNA sequence: TGCAGTGCTAGTGGGCAGGGGAGAGGGACCCAGTACTTC. Its translation is CSASGQGRGTQYF. The chain uses TRBV20-1 and TRBJ2-5; possible D gene TRBD1, 6 bases. V dropped 3 bases and J dropped 7 bases, with 15 bases sitting between them. Germline V gene sequence: CDR1 DFQATT, CDR2 SNEGSKA (reference sequence). The CDR3 is made up of 13 amino acids.

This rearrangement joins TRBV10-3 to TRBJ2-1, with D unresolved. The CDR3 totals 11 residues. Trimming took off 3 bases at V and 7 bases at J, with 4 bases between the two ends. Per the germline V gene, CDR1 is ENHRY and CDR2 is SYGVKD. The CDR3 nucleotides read TGTGCCATCAGTGACAATAATGAGCAGTTCTTC. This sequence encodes CAISDNNEQFF.

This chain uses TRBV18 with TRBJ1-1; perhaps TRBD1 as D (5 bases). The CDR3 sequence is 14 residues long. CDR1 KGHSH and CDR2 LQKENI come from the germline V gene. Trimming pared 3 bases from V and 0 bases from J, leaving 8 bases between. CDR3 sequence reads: CASSPAGMNTEAFF. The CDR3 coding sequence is TGTGCCAGCTCACCCGCAGGGATGAACACTGAAGCTTTCTTT.

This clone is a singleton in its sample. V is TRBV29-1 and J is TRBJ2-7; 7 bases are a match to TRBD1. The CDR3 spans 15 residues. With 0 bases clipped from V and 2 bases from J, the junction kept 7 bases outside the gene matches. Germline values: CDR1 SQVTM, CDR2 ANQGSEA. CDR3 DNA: TGCAGCGTTGAAGACCCCAACAGGGGAGCCTACGAGCAGTACTTC. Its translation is CSVEDPNRGAYEQYF.

DNA of the CDR3: TGTGCCAGCAGCATATTTGGTTGGGGCAAGACAGATACGCAGTATTTT. As protein: CASSIFGWGKTDTQYF. The chain joins TRBV21-1 to TRBJ2-3; the table's TRBD1 call for D was not verified on the DNA. TRBV21-1 is assigned pseudogene status. This CDR3 has 16 amino acids.

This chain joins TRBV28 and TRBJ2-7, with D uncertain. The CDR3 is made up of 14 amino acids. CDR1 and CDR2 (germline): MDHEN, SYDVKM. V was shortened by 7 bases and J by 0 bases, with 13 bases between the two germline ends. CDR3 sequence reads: CASKMEWSSYEQYF. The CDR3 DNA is TGTGCCAGCAAGATGGAGTGGAGCTCCTACGAGCAGTACTTC.

CDR3 region: CASSFQGSTDTQYF. As DNA, the CDR3 is TGTGCCAGTAGTTTCCAGGGGAGCACAGATACGCAGTATTTT. The chain joins TRBV19 to TRBJ2-3; tentative D call: TRBD1 (6 bases). The V gene lost 5 bases and the J gene lost 0 bases, with 9 bases spanning the gap. Germline V lookup: CDR1 LNHDA, CDR2 SQIVND (reference sequence). The CDR3 runs to 14 residues.

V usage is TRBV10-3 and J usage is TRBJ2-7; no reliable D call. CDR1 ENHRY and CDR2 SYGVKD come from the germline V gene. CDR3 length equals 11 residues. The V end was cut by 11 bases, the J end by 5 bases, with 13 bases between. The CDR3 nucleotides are TGTGCCGTCGGGTCTCTCCACGAGCAGTACTTC. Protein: CAVGSLHEQYF.

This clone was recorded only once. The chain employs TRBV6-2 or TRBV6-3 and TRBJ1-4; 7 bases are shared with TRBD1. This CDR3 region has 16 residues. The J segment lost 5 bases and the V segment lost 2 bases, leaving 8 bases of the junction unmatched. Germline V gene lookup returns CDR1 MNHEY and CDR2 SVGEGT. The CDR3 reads CASSYLGTAANEKLFF. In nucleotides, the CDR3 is TGTGCCAGCAGTTACCTCGGGACAGCAGCGAATGAAAAACTGTTTTTT.

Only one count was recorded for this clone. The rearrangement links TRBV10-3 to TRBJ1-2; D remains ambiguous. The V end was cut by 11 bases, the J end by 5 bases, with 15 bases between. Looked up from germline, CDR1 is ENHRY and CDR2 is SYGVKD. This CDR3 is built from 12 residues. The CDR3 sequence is CASGGGAYGYTF. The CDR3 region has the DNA TGTGCCTCCGGAGGTGGAGCGTATGGCTACACCTTC.

The CDR3 DNA reads TGCGCCAGCAGCCAAGATCGGGGGACGGGCTACACCTTC. It yields the protein CASSQDRGTGYTF. The chain employs TRBV4-3 and TRBJ1-2; a possible D gene is TRBD1 (5 bases). CDR3 length: 13 residues. The germline V and J ends were trimmed by 0 bases and 8 bases, with 10 bases remaining between them. CDR1 and CDR2 from the germline V gene are LGHNA and YSLEER.

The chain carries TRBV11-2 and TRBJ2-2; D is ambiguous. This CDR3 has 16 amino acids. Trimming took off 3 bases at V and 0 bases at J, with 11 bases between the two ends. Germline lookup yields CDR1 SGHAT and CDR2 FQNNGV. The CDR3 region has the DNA TGTGCCAGCAGCTTGTTGTGGCCTGCGAACACCGGGGAGCTGTTTTTT. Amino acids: CASSLLWPANTGELFF.

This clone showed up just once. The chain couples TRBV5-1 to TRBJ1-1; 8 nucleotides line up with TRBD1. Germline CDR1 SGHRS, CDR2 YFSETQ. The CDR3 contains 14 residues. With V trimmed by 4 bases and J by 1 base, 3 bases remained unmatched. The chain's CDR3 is CASSAGQANTEAFF. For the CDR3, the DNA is TGCGCCAGCAGCGCGGGACAGGCGAACACTGAAGCTTTCTTT.

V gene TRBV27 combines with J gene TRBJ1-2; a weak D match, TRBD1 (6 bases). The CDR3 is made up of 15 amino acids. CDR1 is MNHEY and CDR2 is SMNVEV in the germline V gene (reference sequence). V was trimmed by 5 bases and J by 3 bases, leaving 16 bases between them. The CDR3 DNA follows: TGTGCCAGCAGTCCTCTAATGGGGGCGGACTATGGCTACACCTTC. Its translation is CASSPLMGADYGYTF.

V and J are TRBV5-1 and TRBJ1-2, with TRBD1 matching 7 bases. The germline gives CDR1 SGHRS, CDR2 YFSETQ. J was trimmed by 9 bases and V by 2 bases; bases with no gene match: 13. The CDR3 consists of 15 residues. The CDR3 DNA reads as TGCGCCAGCAGCTTTGGGTCGGGGACAGCGAAGCGCTACACCTTC. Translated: CASSFGSGTAKRYTF.

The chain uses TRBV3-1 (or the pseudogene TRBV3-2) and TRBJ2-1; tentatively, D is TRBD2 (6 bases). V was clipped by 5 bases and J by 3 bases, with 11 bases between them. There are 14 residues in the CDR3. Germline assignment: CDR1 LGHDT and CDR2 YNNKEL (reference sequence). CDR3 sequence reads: CASSNWDFYNEQFF. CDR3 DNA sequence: TGTGCCAGCAGCAACTGGGACTTCTACAATGAGCAGTTCTTC.

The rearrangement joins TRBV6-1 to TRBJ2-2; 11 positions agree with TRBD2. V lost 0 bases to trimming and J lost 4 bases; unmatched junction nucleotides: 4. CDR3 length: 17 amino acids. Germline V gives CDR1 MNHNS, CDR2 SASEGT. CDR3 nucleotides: TGTGCCAGCAGTGAAGCTGGGACTAGCGGAGCCACCGGGGAGCTGTTTTTT. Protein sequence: CASSEAGTSGATGELFF.

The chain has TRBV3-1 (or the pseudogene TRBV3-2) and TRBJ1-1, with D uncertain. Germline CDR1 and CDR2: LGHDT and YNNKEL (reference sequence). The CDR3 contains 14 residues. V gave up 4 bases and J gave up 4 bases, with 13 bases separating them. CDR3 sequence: CASSPFLSRTEAFF. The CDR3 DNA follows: TGTGCCAGCAGCCCCTTCCTATCCCGCACTGAAGCTTTCTTT.

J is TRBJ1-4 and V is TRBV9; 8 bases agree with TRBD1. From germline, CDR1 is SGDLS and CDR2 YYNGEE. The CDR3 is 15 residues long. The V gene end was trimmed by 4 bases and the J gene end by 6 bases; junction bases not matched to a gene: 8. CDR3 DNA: TGTGCCAGCAGCTTTGGACAGGGTGGCGATGAAAAACTGTTTTTT. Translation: CASSFGQGGDEKLFF.

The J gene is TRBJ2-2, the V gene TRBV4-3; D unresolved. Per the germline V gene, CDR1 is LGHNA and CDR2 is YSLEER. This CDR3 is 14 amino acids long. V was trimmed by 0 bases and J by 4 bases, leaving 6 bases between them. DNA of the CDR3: TGCGCCAGCAGCCAAGATCGTCTCACCGGGGAGCTGTTTTTT. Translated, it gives CASSQDRLTGELFF.